What follows are 25 T cell receptor beta chains derived from one specimen sequenced in a study of tumor-infiltrating lymphocytes in oesophageal squamous cell carcinoma (dated by TCRdb to about 2016). The library was produced with PCR. The reads were generated on an Illumina HiSeq 2000. TCRdb reprocessing: public reads trimmed at Q25 with fastp, clones called with MiXCR, in-frame beta chains kept. Each record represents a unique CDR3 protein, reported with the most common genes and DNA among its rows. The sample table contains about 10,000 distinct CDR3 sequences; only one count was recorded for about 60% of them. Around 30% of the sample belongs to the ten largest clones. Sequencing was performed on esophageal tumor tissue. Receptor source: a male donor with esophageal squamous cell carcinoma.

This clonotype was seen many times. V usage is TRBV28 and J usage is TRBJ2-7; 8 nucleotides line up with TRBD2. Trimming cost V 6 bases and J 2 bases; bases outside gene matches: 12. The CDR3 consists of 16 residues. Germline values: CDR1 MDHEN, CDR2 SYDVKM. CDR3 loop: CASSPRIAGYPYEQYF. CDR3 nucleotides: TGTGCCAGCAGCCCCCGTATAGCGGGATATCCCTACGAGCAGTACTTC.

This clonotype was picked up many times. The rearrangement uses TRBV5-1 and TRBJ2-3; TRBD1 agrees at 8 bases. Germline loops: CDR1 SGHRS, CDR2 YFSETQ. There are 15 residues in the CDR3. The junction had 7 bases not matched to a gene; V was cut back by 5 bases and J by 2 bases. CDR3 sequence: CASRPGTGNTDTQYF. Here the CDR3 DNA reads TGCGCCAGCAGGCCCGGGACAGGTAACACAGATACGCAGTATTTT. The whole variable domain, remainder taken from reference TRBV5-1 and TRBJ2-3, is KAGVTQTPRYLIKTRGQQVTLSCSPISGHRSVSWYQQTPGQGLQFLFEYFSETQRNKGNFPGRFSGRQFSNSRSEMNVSTLELGDSALYLCASRPGTGNTDTQYFGPGTRLTVL.

This clonotype was seen ten or more times. The chain joins TRBV7-9 to TRBJ2-3, with D perhaps matching TRBD2 (6 bases). The V end lost 1 base, the J end lost 3 bases, and 14 bases lay between the germline ends. CDR3 length: 16 residues. Germline V lookup: CDR1 SEHNR, CDR2 FQNEAQ (reference sequence). The CDR3 is CASSLGRGRRTDTQYF. CDR3 DNA sequence: TGTGCCAGCAGCTTAGGGCGGGGAAGAAGGACAGATACGCAGTATTTT.

The rearrangement links TRBV7-3 to TRBJ2-5, with D tentatively TRBD2 (6 bases). Judging by the DNA end, TRBJ2-1 fits better; the J call may be wrong. The CDR3 covers 13 residues. Germline CDR1 is SGHTA and CDR2 is FQGTGA. CDR3 nucleotide sequence: TGTGCCAGCAGCGTCGGGAGCAACAATGAGCAGTTCTTC. Its translation: CASSVGSNNEQFF.

This chain connects TRBV7-3 to TRBJ2-7; the match to TRBD2 covers 12 bases. The closer fit of TRBJ2-1 to the DNA end suggests the J call may be wrong. The CDR3 is made up of 20 amino acids. Germline CDR1 and CDR2: SGHTA and FQGTGA. CDR3 nucleotides: TGTGCCAGCAGACGTAGAGGGGAGACTAGCGGGAGTATGCCCTACAATGAGCAGTTCTTC. Translating it yields CASRRRGETSGSMPYNEQFF.

This clonotype is a singleton in its sample. This chain links TRBV14 with TRBJ2-3; D unclear. Trimming stripped 4 bases from V and 2 bases from J, with 10 bases between. CDR3 length equals 14 residues. Germline CDR1 SGHDN, CDR2 FVKESK. In DNA form, the CDR3 reads TGTGCCAGCAGCCGCCAACAATACACAGATACGCAGTATTTT. It encodes CASSRQQYTDTQYF.

This clonotype was counted at least ten times. This rearrangement joins TRBV25-1 to TRBJ2-3, with 7 bases identical to TRBD2. The CDR3 runs to 14 residues. V lost 6 bases, J lost 4 bases, and 7 bases stayed unmatched. Germline CDR1 and CDR2: MGHDK and SYGVNS. As DNA, the CDR3 is TGTGCCAGCAGCTACGCGGGAGTTCCAGATACGCAGTATTTT. It specifies CASSYAGVPDTQYF. The full variable domain, its missing parts supplied by reference TRBV25-1 and TRBJ2-3, is EADIYQTPRYLVIGTGKKITLECSQTMGHDKMYWYQQDPGMELHLIHYSYGVNSTEKGDLSSESTVSRIRTEHFPLTLESARPSHTSQYLCASSYAGVPDTQYFGPGTRLTVL.

This chain uses TRBV5-4 with TRBJ2-1; 7 bases agree with TRBD2. The J call is uncertain, as TRBJ2-5 better fits the DNA end. The CDR3 contains 16 residues. The V gene's germline CDR1 is SGHNT and CDR2 YYREEE (reference sequence). The CDR3 here is CASSPGKAGRQETQYF. The CDR3 DNA follows: TGTGCCAGCAGCCCCGGGAAAGCGGGGAGACAAGAGACCCAGTACTTC.

This clonotype came up a few times. The J gene is TRBJ2-7, the V gene TRBV7-9, with 10 nucleotides matching TRBD1. Germline V gene lookup returns CDR1 SEHNR and CDR2 FQNEAQ (reference sequence). V lost 5 bases to trimming and J lost 0 bases; unmatched junction nucleotides: 4. The CDR3 is 15 amino acids. The CDR3 sequence is CASSNRDRGSYEQYF. The DNA for the CDR3 is TGTGCCAGCAGCAACCGGGACAGGGGCTCCTACGAGCAGTACTTC. The whole variable domain, filled in from reference TRBV7-9 and TRBJ2-7, reads DTGVSQNPRHKITKRGQNVTFRCDPISEHNRLYWYRQTLGQGPEFLTYFQNEAQLEKSRLLSDRFSAERPKGSFSTLEIQRTEQGDSAMYLCASSNRDRGSYEQYFGPGTRLTVT.

At least ten counts were recorded for this clonotype. The chain carries TRBV7-2 and TRBJ1-6; 8 bases agree with TRBD1. CDR3 length: 15 residues. V trimming: 4 bases; J trimming: 8 bases; junction bases outside the gene matches: 7. CDR1 is SGHTA, CDR2 FQGNSA, per germline. The DNA for the CDR3 is TGTGCCAGCAGCTGGGGACAGGTTTTAGATTCACCCCTCCACTTT. Protein sequence: CASSWGQVLDSPLHF.

This clonotype occurred many times. This chain links TRBV6-4 with TRBJ1-4, with D possibly being TRBD1 (5 bases). Between the trimmed V and J ends, which lost 2 bases and 6 bases, there was a span of 19 bases. Germline values: CDR1 MRHNA, CDR2 SNTAGT. The length of the CDR3 is 17 residues. CDR3 residues: CASSDPVGWGRDEKLFF. The CDR3 coding sequence is TGTGCCAGCAGTGACCCGGTTGGTTGGGGGAGGGATGAAAAACTGTTTTTT.

This clonotype was detected only once. This chain links TRBV28 with TRBJ2-5; 8 bases fit TRBD1. Per germline, CDR1 MDHEN and CDR2 SYDVKM. J lost 7 bases, V lost 4 bases, and 14 bases had no gene match. This CDR3 is 16 amino acids long. For the CDR3, the DNA is TGTGCCAGCAGTTCTCCCGGACAGGGAGCCCTCCGGACCCAGTACTTC. Translation: CASSSPGQGALRTQYF.

J is TRBJ1-5 and V is TRBV6-1; D not certain. Germline V lookup: CDR1 MNHNS, CDR2 SASEGT. Trimming stripped 6 bases from V and 0 bases from J, with 6 bases between. The CDR3 loop spans 13 amino acids. The CDR3: CASSTDSNQPQHF. The CDR3 region has the DNA TGTGCCAGCAGCACAGATAGCAATCAGCCCCAGCATTTT.

This clonotype was seen ten or more times. The chain recombines TRBV11-3 with TRBJ2-1; 8 bases are shared with TRBD2. V lost 4 bases, J lost 8 bases, and 13 bases stayed unmatched. Germline values: CDR1 SGHNT, CDR2 YENEEA. This CDR3 is built from 16 residues. DNA of the CDR3: TGTGCCAGCAGCTACATTAGCAGCGGGAGAAACGATGAGCAGTTCTTC. Translating gives CASSYISSGRNDEQFF.

CDR3 sequence reads: CASSFLSGGEQFF. In DNA, the CDR3 is TGTGCCAGCAGCTTCCTCTCCGGGGGTGAGCAGTTCTTC. This chain links TRBV7-4 with TRBJ2-7, with a weak D call TRBD2 (6 bases). The better agreement between TRBJ2-1 and the DNA end casts doubt on the J call. Germline V gene data show CDR1 as SGHVT and CDR2 as SQSDAQ. The CDR3 spans 13 residues.

This clonotype has a count of ten or more. Being one base from a much bigger clone, this may be a read error. The chain links TRBV11-2 to TRBJ2-6; D is uncertain. The CDR3 is 15 residues long. Germline values: CDR1 SGHAT, CDR2 FQNNGV. CDR3 sequence (DNA): TGTGCCAGCAGCTTGGATTACTCTGGGACCAACGTCCTGACTTTC. Translating it yields CASSLDYSGTNVLTF.

At least ten counts were recorded for this clonotype. The chain joins TRBV15 to TRBJ2-5; maybe TRBD1 (6 bases). The CDR3 is 12 residues long. CDR1 is LNHNV, CDR2 YYDKDF, per germline (reference sequence). Trimming cost V 8 bases and J 3 bases, with 10 bases left between them. CDR3 sequence: CATGTGKETQYF. The DNA for the CDR3 is TGTGCCACCGGAACAGGGAAAGAGACCCAGTACTTC.

This clonotype was seen repeatedly, ten times or more. The chain recombines TRBV18 with TRBJ2-5; D unclear. The J call is uncertain, as TRBJ2-7 better fits the DNA end. The germline gives CDR1 KGHSH, CDR2 LQKENI. CDR3 size: 16 residues. CDR3 region: CASSPSSAPGAYEQYF. As DNA, the CDR3 is TGTGCCAGCTCACCATCTTCGGCTCCTGGGGCCTACGAGCAGTACTTC.

V is TRBV6-6 and J is TRBJ2-1; possible D gene TRBD2, 6 bases. The J call could be wrong; TRBJ2-7 is a better fit for the DNA end. This CDR3 contains 15 residues. Germline values: CDR1 MNHNY, CDR2 SVGAGI (reference sequence). CDR3 DNA: TGTGCCAGCAGTTACGATGACGGGAGCGGCTACGAGCAGTACTTC. Encoded protein: CASSYDDGSGYEQYF.

This clonotype turned up a few times. The rearrangement links TRBV7-2 to TRBJ2-5; 8 bases fit TRBD2. The end of the DNA aligns better with TRBJ2-1, so the J call may be wrong. The germline gives CDR1 SGHTA, CDR2 FQGNSA. CDR3 length: 13 amino acids. The CDR3 DNA reads TGTGCCAGCAGCTTAGTAGCGGGAAATGAGCAGTTCTTC. This translates into CASSLVAGNEQFF.

Here the CDR3 reads CASSARHLAKNIQYF. CDR3 DNA sequence: TGTGCCAGCAGCGCCCGACACCTAGCCAAAAACATTCAGTACTTC. The gene calls are TRBV13 and TRBJ2-4; D is unclear. The V gene lost 5 bases and the J gene lost 0 bases, with 11 bases spanning the gap. The CDR3 runs 15 residues. Germline assignment: CDR1 PRHDT and CDR2 FYEKMQ (reference sequence).

This chain joins TRBV7-4 and TRBJ1-1; D call uncertain. With the DNA end fitting TRBJ2-2 better, the J assignment may be wrong. The CDR3 has 15 amino acids. The V gene's germline CDR1 is SGHVT and CDR2 SQSDAQ. This chain's CDR3 is CASSLFMGAPGELFF. CDR3 coding DNA: TGTGCCAGCAGCTTATTTATGGGTGCTCCCGGGGAGCTGTTTTTT.

V is TRBV6-8 and J is TRBJ2-5; TRBD1 matches at 12 bases. The J call is uncertain, as TRBJ2-1 better fits the DNA end. The CDR3 covers 15 residues. Germline loops: CDR1 MNHGY, CDR2 SAAAGT. CDR3 amino acids: CASNSGQGAFNEQFF. CDR3 DNA sequence: TGTGCCAGCAATTCGGGACAGGGGGCGTTCAATGAGCAGTTCTTC.

This clonotype is categorized as medium-sized. The V gene is TRBV28, the J gene TRBJ2-3; D is possibly TRBD1 (6 bases). The V gene lost 4 bases and the J gene lost 3 bases, with 14 bases spanning the gap. The CDR3 has 15 amino acids. Germline loops: CDR1 MDHEN, CDR2 SYDVKM. In DNA form, the CDR3 reads TGTGCCAGCAGTTCCCTCCAGGGGAAAACAGATACGCAGTATTTT. It translates to CASSSLQGKTDTQYF.

As concerns this clonotype: The junction departs from germline at one end; a sequencing error may be responsible. The chain has TRBV6-5 and TRBJ2-5; the D gene is possibly TRBD2 (5 bases). The CDR3 covers 16 residues. Germline loops: CDR1 MNHEY, CDR2 SVGAGI. The CDR3 nucleotides read TGTGCCAGCAGTGTTGAGGGTACTAATTCTGCCGGGGAGCTGTATTTT. This encodes CASSVEGTNSAGELYF.